The 4 T cell receptor beta chains reported below all come from one sample, sequenced in a study of Graves' ophthalmopathy and Graves' hyperthyroidism. Using RNA transcripts, the TCR beta CDR3 regions were amplified. The first-round RT-PCR employed HTBI primers together with the Qiagen OneStep RT-PCR kit. A multiplex PCR was then performed as the second round. Each CDR3 protein gets one entry after TCRdb re-called the multiplex PCR reads with MiXCR. This table holds around 520,000 distinct CDR3 sequences, about 40% found once. Material: peripheral blood or thyroid tissue (not recorded which). The receptors shown here come from an adult man with Graves' hyperthyroidism.

Concerning this clonotype: At one boundary the junction diverges from the germline segment, which might be a read error. DNA of the CDR3: TGTGCCAGCAGCGTAGGGAAAACCATGAACACTGTAGCTTTCTTT. Encoded protein: CASSVGKTMNTVAFF. The V gene is TRBV9, the J gene TRBJ1-1, with unresolved D. The CDR3 consists of 15 residues. CDR1 is SGDLS and CDR2 is YYNGEE in the germline V gene.

The V call is TRBV10-2, the J call TRBJ1-2, with 7 nucleotides matching TRBD1. The germline V gene has CDR1 WSHSY and CDR2 SAAADI. Losses at the gene ends were 8 bases for V and 5 bases for J; bases not matched to a gene: 11. This CDR3 has 14 amino acids. CDR3 protein: CASVSRDRPYGYTF. CDR3 nucleotide sequence: TGCGCCAGCGTATCCCGGGACAGACCTTATGGCTACACCTTC.

The V call is TRBV25-1, the J call TRBJ1-2; 10 positions agree with TRBD1. J was trimmed by 4 bases and V by 8 bases; bases with no gene match: 16. Germline CDR1 and CDR2: MGHDK and SYGVNS. The CDR3 totals 17 residues. CDR3 nucleotides: TGTGCCAGCTCACCACGTACCGGGACAGGGGTCCCCTATGGCTACACCTTC. This sequence encodes CASSPRTGTGVPYGYTF.

DNA of the CDR3: TGTGCCAGCAGTGAAAGGGCTAACTATGGCTACACCTTC. Amino acids: CASSERANYGYTF. This chain connects TRBV25-1 to TRBJ1-2; D unresolved. This CDR3 is 13 amino acids long. Trimming cost V 2 bases and J 0 bases, with 4 bases left between them. CDR1 MGHDK and CDR2 SYGVNS come from the germline V gene.